This passage covers 27 T cell receptor beta chains from one sample sequenced in a study of glioma-infiltrating T cells. Amplification of TCR alpha and beta CDR3 regions from RNA used iRepertoire nested multiplex PCR. TCRdb passed the multiplex PCR reads through MiXCR, listing each CDR3 protein once. The table includes some 99,000 distinct CDR3 sequences, under 30% detected once. Sequences were obtained from glioma tissue, nonneoplastic brain tissue, or PBMCs (not recorded which). Every receptor here comes from a human donor with low-grade glioma or glioblastoma, undergoing nonglioma brain surgery, or in good health (not recorded which).

As to this clonotype: Possible read error: a much larger clone is one base away. The chain carries TRBV28 and TRBJ2-7, with D uncertain. CDR3 length: 10 residues. Germline V lookup: CDR1 MDHEN, CDR2 SYDVKM. CDR3 amino acids: CARSLNEQYF. CDR3 sequence (DNA): TGTGCCAGAAGTTTGAACGAGCAGTACTTC.

This clonotype was found many times. The chain is built from TRBV27 and TRBJ2-7; the D is unclear. Germline V gives CDR1 MNHEY, CDR2 SMNVEV (reference sequence). Trimming left V 8 bases short and J 2 bases short, with 4 bases between. The CDR3 has 10 residues. CDR3 in amino acids: CASGPYEQYF. CDR3 nucleotide sequence: TGTGCCAGCGGCCCCTACGAGCAGTACTTC.

This clonotype was detected many times. V and J are TRBV6-6 and TRBJ2-7; the D gene is possibly TRBD1 (5 bases). The CDR3 is 14 amino acids. Germline V gives CDR1 MNHNY, CDR2 SVGAGI (reference sequence). V was clipped by 2 bases and J by 3 bases, with 11 bases between them. CDR3 DNA sequence: TGTGCCAGCAGTTACAGGGGTGTTGGCTACGAGCAGTACTTC. Its translation is CASSYRGVGYEQYF.

Concerning this clonotype: Possible read error: a much larger clone is one base away. This CDR3 fails to terminate in the conserved phenylalanine or tryptophan, so it likely reflects a read error. The chain employs TRBV5-1 and TRBJ2-7, with D perhaps matching TRBD2 (5 bases). V lost 2 bases, J lost 3 bases, and 15 bases lay in between. Germline V CDR1 and CDR2: SGHRS, YFSETQ. CDR3 length: 15 residues. The CDR3 here is CASSFERADRYEQYS. The CDR3 DNA is TGCGCCAGCAGCTTCGAGAGGGCAGATCGCTACGAGCAGTACTCC.

This clonotype was picked up many times. This chain connects TRBV4-1 to TRBJ1-5; TRBD1 matches 8 bases. The CDR3 has 15 amino acids. J was trimmed by 4 bases and V by 4 bases; bases with no gene match: 6. Germline CDR1 is MGHRA and CDR2 is YSYEKL. This CDR3 is CASSLGQGKNQPQHF. The CDR3 coding sequence is TGCGCCAGCAGCCTCGGACAGGGCAAAAATCAGCCCCAGCATTTT.

This clonotype came up many times. The chain uses TRBV10-1 and TRBJ1-6, with 8 bases fitting TRBD1. V gave up 6 bases and J gave up 7 bases; unmatched junction bases: 5. This CDR3 comprises 14 residues. Germline V gene data show CDR1 as WNHNN and CDR2 as SYGVQD (reference sequence). Written as DNA, the CDR3 is TGCGCCAGCAGCTCCCAGGGGGCGAATTCACCCCTCCACTTT. Translation: CASSSQGANSPLHF.

Ten or more counts support this clonotype. V gene TRBV20-1 combines with J gene TRBJ2-1; D assignment may be TRBD1 or TRBD2 (5 bases each). Germline lookup yields CDR1 DFQATT and CDR2 SNEGSKA (reference sequence). The CDR3 contains 14 residues. The ends were cut back, 4 bases at V and 0 bases at J, with 10 bases in the middle. CDR3 loop: CSAIGASSYNEQFF. In nucleotides, the CDR3 is TGCAGTGCTATCGGGGCTAGCTCCTACAATGAGCAGTTCTTC.

This clonotype was seen repeatedly, ten times or more. This chain links TRBV6-6 with TRBJ2-3, with 8 bases fitting TRBD2. There are 15 residues in the CDR3. The germline V gene encodes CDR1 MNHNY and CDR2 SVGAGI (reference sequence). V gave up 2 bases and J gave up 5 bases; unmatched junction bases: 6. The CDR3 loop is CASSYLRRGEDTQYF. The DNA of the CDR3 is TGTGCCAGCAGTTACCTTCGGCGGGGGGAAGATACGCAGTATTTT.

The sample holds many counts of this clonotype. The V call is TRBV18, the J call TRBJ1-1, with 7 bases matching TRBD1. CDR1 is KGHSH and CDR2 is LQKENI in the germline V gene. The CDR3 sequence is 13 residues long. V was clipped by 5 bases and J by 4 bases; unmatched bases: 4. In DNA, the CDR3 is TGTGCCAGCTCAGAACCAGGGGGCACTGAAGCTTTCTTT. It specifies CASSEPGGTEAFF.

This clonotype was seen ten or more times. The chain couples TRBV6-5 to TRBJ2-1, with TRBD2 as a possible D gene (5 bases). This CDR3 region has 15 residues. The V end lost 0 bases, the J end lost 5 bases, and 11 bases lay between the germline ends. The germline V gene has CDR1 MNHEY and CDR2 SVGAGI. The CDR3 sequence is CASSYSLRVDNEQFF. In DNA, the CDR3 is TGTGCCAGCAGTTACTCTTTGCGGGTGGACAATGAGCAGTTCTTC.

This clonotype was seen at least ten times. The chain combines TRBV18 with TRBJ1-2, with a tentative D call TRBD1 (6 bases). Trimming stripped 0 bases from V and 8 bases from J, with 10 bases between. The CDR3 contains 13 residues. Germline V gene data show CDR1 as KGHSH and CDR2 as LQKENI. CDR3 sequence: CASSPPRGRGYTF. DNA of the CDR3: TGTGCCAGCTCACCACCACGGGGGCGCGGCTACACCTTC.

This clonotype was seen repeatedly, ten times or more. The chain is built from TRBV6-5 and TRBJ1-3; D is unresolved. The germline V gene has CDR1 MNHEY and CDR2 SVGAGI. V was pared by 2 bases and J by 2 bases, with 10 bases between. The CDR3 has 15 amino acids. CDR3 loop: CASSYGRRAGNTIYF. As DNA, the CDR3 is TGTGCCAGCAGTTACGGCAGACGGGCTGGAAACACCATATATTTT.

This clonotype was recorded at least ten times. The rearrangement links TRBV28 to TRBJ2-7; D is unclear. V lost 10 bases to trimming and J lost 0 bases, with 10 bases between them. Germline CDR1 MDHEN, CDR2 SYDVKM. CDR3 length: 12 amino acids. This chain's CDR3 is CAIQSSSYEQYF. The DNA for the CDR3 is TGTGCCATTCAGTCAAGCTCCTACGAGCAGTACTTC.

The sample holds many counts of this clonotype. The chain combines TRBV19 with TRBJ1-1; D not certain. Trimming took off 5 bases at V and 0 bases at J, with 10 bases between the two ends. This CDR3 is 14 amino acids long. Per the germline V gene, CDR1 is LNHDA and CDR2 is SQIVND (reference sequence). DNA of the CDR3: TGTGCCAGTAGTGTCCGACAAGTGAACACTGAAGCTTTCTTT. Its translation is CASSVRQVNTEAFF.

This clonotype was recorded many times. The chain couples TRBV9 to TRBJ1-1; D is unclear. Germline values: CDR1 SGDLS, CDR2 YYNGEE. There are 12 residues in the CDR3. V lost 3 bases and J lost 2, with 5 bases in between. The CDR3: CASSASNTEAFF. CDR3 in DNA: TGTGCCAGCAGCGCGTCCAACACTGAAGCTTTCTTT.

This clonotype was seen ten or more times. The genes are TRBV27 and TRBJ1-5; TRBD1 matches at 7 bases. This CDR3 comprises 15 residues. The germline V gene has CDR1 MNHEY and CDR2 SMNVEV (reference sequence). V was pared by 5 bases and J by 7 bases, with 11 bases of the junction left unmatched. The CDR3 DNA follows: TGTGCCAGCAGTCCAAGCCCCAGGGGGGGGCAGCCCCAGCATTTT. Encoded protein: CASSPSPRGGQPQHF.

This clonotype was counted many times. This chain links TRBV12-3 or TRBV12-4 with TRBJ1-2; no definite D call. Trimming shortened V by 6 bases and J by 5 bases, and 7 bases separated the two germline ends. The CDR3 is 11 amino acids. The CDR3 here is CASSLRYGYTF. The CDR3 DNA is TGTGCCAGCAGCTTACGTTATGGCTACACCTTC.

The V call is TRBV6-9, the J call TRBJ2-7, with D uncertain. The CDR3 is 13 amino acids. V gave up 3 bases and J gave up 0 bases, with 6 bases separating them. CDR1 and CDR2 from the germline V gene are MNHGY and SVAAGI. CDR3 nucleotide sequence: TGTGCCAGCAGTTACATTCTCTCCTACGAGCAGTACTTC. It translates to CASSYILSYEQYF.

This clonotype came up many times. The chain employs TRBV20-1 and TRBJ2-5; 11 bases line up with TRBD1. Germline V gene data show CDR1 as DFQATT and CDR2 as SNEGSKA (reference sequence). The CDR3 runs 13 residues. After removal of 6 bases from V and 4 bases from J, the junction contained 4 bases not matched to a gene. CDR3 protein: CSAPGTGGETQYF. CDR3 DNA: TGCAGTGCCCCCGGGACAGGGGGAGAGACCCAGTACTTC.

This clonotype was seen ten or more times. The chain links TRBV6-4 to TRBJ2-5, with TRBD2 matching over 8 bases. The CDR3 extends over 14 amino acids. Germline V CDR1 and CDR2: MRHNA, SNTAGT. Trimming removed 6 bases from V and 4 bases from J; junction bases left unmatched: 7. The CDR3 DNA sequence: TGTGCCAGCAGGAAGGGACTAGTACGAGAGACCCAGTACTTC. It codes for CASRKGLVRETQYF.

Here the CDR3 reads CASSPTIRRTYTDTQYF. In DNA, the CDR3 is TGTGCCAGCAGCCCCACGATCCGGCGGACATACACAGATACGCAGTATTTT. The chain couples TRBV9 to TRBJ2-3; D is perhaps TRBD1 (5 bases). V shed 4 bases and J shed 2 bases, with 20 bases lying between them. This CDR3 has 17 residues. CDR1 is SGDLS, CDR2 YYNGEE, per germline. Supplemented by reference TRBV9 and TRBJ2-3, the full variable domain reads DSGVTQTPKHLITATGQRVTLRCSPRSGDLSVYWYQQSLDQGLQFLIQYYNGEERAKGNILERFSAQQFPDLHSELNLSSLELGDSALYFCASSPTIRRTYTDTQYFGPGTRLTVL.

This clonotype was counted at least ten times. The V call is TRBV20-1, the J call TRBJ2-7; 7 positions agree with TRBD1. The CDR3 contains 14 residues. Trimming removed 5 bases from V and 3 bases from J; junction bases left unmatched: 10. Looked up from germline, CDR1 is DFQATT and CDR2 is SNEGSKA (reference sequence). The DNA for the CDR3 is TGCAGTGCTGGCGGACAGGAAAATTACTACGAGCAGTACTTC. Translating it yields CSAGGQENYYEQYF.

This clonotype was observed at least ten times. The chain recombines TRBV6-1 with TRBJ2-1; 12 nucleotides match TRBD2. V lost 6 bases to trimming and J lost 10 bases; unmatched junction nucleotides: 10. Germline V gives CDR1 MNHNS, CDR2 SASEGT. This CDR3 comprises 15 residues. This CDR3 is CASRMLAGGPKEQFF. The CDR3 DNA sequence: TGTGCCAGCAGGATGCTAGCGGGAGGGCCGAAAGAGCAGTTCTTC.

The table lists this clonotype with many counts. The gene calls are TRBV20-1 and TRBJ2-1; perhaps TRBD2 as D (5 bases). The CDR3 sequence is 14 residues long. Germline V gene sequence: CDR1 DFQATT, CDR2 SNEGSKA (reference sequence). The V end lost 3 bases, the J end lost 6 bases, and 15 bases lay between the germline ends. CDR3 sequence: CSARAVSETNEQFF. In DNA form, the CDR3 reads TGCAGTGCTAGGGCGGTTAGCGAGACCAATGAGCAGTTCTTC.

There are many counts of this clonotype. The chain recombines TRBV4-2 with TRBJ1-3; D gene ambiguous. From germline, CDR1 is LGHNA and CDR2 YNFKEQ. CDR3 length equals 13 residues. Trimming took 2 bases from V and 1 from J, leaving 3 bases between them. CDR3 sequence (DNA): TGTGCCAGCAGCCAACCGTCTGGAAACACCATATATTTT. It is translated as CASSQPSGNTIYF.

This clonotype has at least ten counts. The rearrangement uses TRBV12-3 or TRBV12-4 and TRBJ1-5; possibly TRBD1 for D (5 bases). The CDR3 totals 15 residues. Trimming removed 5 bases at V and 4 bases at J, with 15 bases between. The CDR3 loop reads CASSHSGSRNQPQHF. In DNA form, the CDR3 reads TGTGCCAGCAGTCACTCAGGGTCGCGAAATCAGCCCCAGCATTTT.

V usage is TRBV3-1 and J usage is TRBJ1-1; the D gene is possibly TRBD1 (5 bases). This CDR3 contains 15 residues. V was shortened by 0 bases and J by 7 bases, with 15 bases between the two germline ends. Germline V gene lookup returns CDR1 LGHDT and CDR2 YNNKEL (reference sequence). CDR3 DNA sequence: TGTGCCAGCAGCCAAGAGAACAGGTCTGGACATGAAGCTTTCTTT. It yields the protein CASSQENRSGHEAFF. The entire variable domain, with the rest obtained from reference TRBV3-1 and TRBJ1-1, is as follows: DTAVSQTPKYLVTQMGNDKSIKCEQNLGHDTMYWYKQDSKKFLKIMFSYNNKELIINETVPNRFSPKSPDKAHLNLHINSLELGDSAVYFCASSQENRSGHEAFFGQGTRLTVV.